What follows are 30 T cell receptor beta chains derived from one specimen sequenced in a study of CD8+CD57+ T cells in acquired aplastic anemia. Template material for TCR beta VDJ and CDR3 profiling consisted of genomic DNA. A single record per CDR3 protein comes from TCRdb applying MiXCR to the reads. This table holds some 120,000 distinct CDR3 sequences, roughly 50% found once. Material for sequencing was sorted CD4+, CD8+, or CD8+CD57+ T cells (not recorded which) from PBMCs. These receptors came from a human donor in good health, serving as a control.

The CDR3, as DNA: TGTGCCAGTAGTATCGGGACAGGGGGCTTAGATACGCAGTATTTT. Translation: CASSIGTGGLDTQYF. J is TRBJ2-3 and V is TRBV19, with 12 bases identical to TRBD1. Germline V lookup: CDR1 LNHDA, CDR2 SQIVND (reference sequence). The CDR3 length is 15 residues. The V segment lost 3 bases and the J segment 5 bases; nucleotides outside the gene matches: 3.

The gene calls are TRBV20-1 and TRBJ2-1; 7 bases line up with TRBD2. The J call may be in error: the DNA end matches TRBJ2-5 better. This CDR3 spans 12 amino acids. Looked up from germline, CDR1 is DFQATT and CDR2 is SNEGSKA (reference sequence). Here the CDR3 DNA reads TGCAGTTACGGGGAGGGTATGAAGACCCAGTACTTC. This gives the protein CSYGEGMKTQYF.

This clonotype appeared many times. The CDR3 DNA sequence: TGCGCCAGCAGCCAAGAAAGGGATAACACTGAAGCTTTCTTT. This encodes CASSQERDNTEAFF. The chain couples TRBV4-3 to TRBJ1-1; no reliable D call. This CDR3 comprises 14 residues. The germline gives CDR1 LGHNA, CDR2 YSLEER. V was cut by 0 bases and J by 2 bases, with 7 bases left in between.

This clonotype came up many times. J is TRBJ2-7 and V is TRBV7-8; D gene unclear. V was shortened by 0 bases and J by 2 bases, with 11 bases between the two germline ends. The CDR3 has 15 residues. Germline V gene data show CDR1 as SGHVS and CDR2 as FQNEAQ. The CDR3 region is CASSLALGSTYEQYF. DNA for the CDR3: TGTGCCAGCAGCTTAGCCCTCGGATCCACCTACGAGCAGTACTTC.

A few counts support this clonotype. This may arise from a read error, as a much more abundant clone is one base away. The chain has TRBV7-2 and TRBJ1-5; D remains unclear. V dropped 5 bases and J dropped 2 bases, with 10 bases sitting between them. The CDR3 loop spans 14 amino acids. Germline V gene sequence: CDR1 SGHTA, CDR2 FQGNSA. The CDR3 reads CASSQNLGNQPQHF. The CDR3 nucleotides are TGTGCCAGCAGCCAAAATCTGGGCAATCAGCCCCAGCATTTT.

The chain uses TRBV10-3 and TRBJ1-6; D is perhaps TRBD1 (6 bases). Germline lookup yields CDR1 ENHRY and CDR2 SYGVKD. The CDR3 extends over 14 amino acids. Trimming left V 7 bases short and J 5 bases short, with 12 bases between. The CDR3 region is CAINGGADNSPLHF. CDR3 in DNA: TGTGCCATCAATGGGGGGGCAGATAATTCACCCCTCCACTTT.

This clonotype was observed a handful of times. It may be a read error: a sequence one base away is much more abundant. The V and J genes are TRBV20-1 and TRBJ1-4; the D is unclear. CDR1 is DFQATT and CDR2 is SNEGSKA in the germline V gene (reference sequence). The CDR3 length is 14 residues. The CDR3 loop is CSASDSLGNEELFF. The CDR3 coding sequence is TGCAGTGCTAGTGACTCTTTAGGGAATGAAGAACTGTTTTTT.

This chain links TRBV2 with TRBJ1-3; maybe TRBD1 (5 bases). Germline CDR1 and CDR2: SNHLY and FYNNEI. The CDR3 covers 15 residues. Trimming pared 2 bases from V and 4 bases from J, leaving 12 bases between. The CDR3 sequence is CASSESQGRGNTIYF. CDR3 nucleotide sequence: TGTGCCAGCAGTGAAAGTCAGGGAAGGGGAAACACCATATATTTT.

This clonotype was detected a few times. This chain joins TRBV19 and TRBJ1-4; D call uncertain. Germline V gives CDR1 LNHDA, CDR2 SQIVND (reference sequence). Trimming shortened V by 9 bases and J by 4 bases, and 18 bases separated the two germline ends. The CDR3 sequence is 15 residues long. CDR3 in amino acids: CASSALGSGNEKLFF. The CDR3 coding sequence is TGTGCCAGCTCAGCCCTAGGGTCCGGTAATGAAAAACTGTTTTTT.

The chain is built from TRBV7-6 and TRBJ2-1, with D unresolved. The CDR3 has 13 residues. Germline V CDR1 and CDR2: SGHVS, FNYEAQ. V lost 1 base and J 6 bases, leaving 7 bases between the germline ends. For the CDR3, the DNA is TGTGCCAGCAGCTTAGGGGCATTCAATGAGCAGTTCTTC. Translation: CASSLGAFNEQFF. The full variable domain, in which reference TRBV7-6 and TRBJ2-1 provide the parts outside the CDR3, is GAGVSQSPRYKVTKRGQDVALRCDPISGHVSLYWYRQALGQGPEFLTYFNYEAQQDKSGLPNDRFSAERPEGSISTLTIQRTEQRDSAMYRCASSLGAFNEQFFGPGTRLTVL.

The sample holds many counts of this clonotype. The rearrangement uses TRBV9 and TRBJ2-7, with 8 bases that match TRBD1. This CDR3 contains 15 residues. Per germline, CDR1 SGDLS and CDR2 YYNGEE. With V trimmed by 4 bases and J by 4 bases, 10 bases remained unmatched. The CDR3 loop is CASSLTGTGLYEQYF. The CDR3 DNA reads as TGTGCCAGCAGCCTTACCGGGACAGGTCTGTACGAGCAGTACTTC.

This clonotype was counted many times. The chain joins TRBV6-2 or TRBV6-3 to TRBJ1-2; D not resolved. Germline-derived CDR1 and CDR2 are MNHEY and SVGEGT. This CDR3 is built from 11 residues. V gave up 5 bases and J gave up 2 bases, with 3 bases separating them. The CDR3 sequence: CASSPNYGYTF. The CDR3 bases are TGTGCCAGCAGTCCGAACTATGGCTACACCTTC.

This clonotype has just one count. The gene calls are TRBV10-3 and TRBJ2-1; D is possibly TRBD1 (6 bases). Germline V gene sequence: CDR1 ENHRY, CDR2 SYGVKD. The germline V and J ends were trimmed by 10 bases and 7 bases, with 17 bases remaining between them. This CDR3 region has 13 residues. The DNA of the CDR3 is TGTGCCAGCCAACAGGGAAGCTGGAATGAGCAGTTCTTC. Its protein product is CASQQGSWNEQFF.

This clonotype was counted at least ten times. The chain is built from TRBV7-6 and TRBJ2-3, with 9 bases lining up with TRBD1. The germline V gene has CDR1 SGHVS and CDR2 FNYEAQ. The V and J ends lost 4 bases and 4 bases, in that order; junction bases with no gene match: 9. This CDR3 region has 16 residues. CDR3 loop: CASSSQAGQGSDTQYF. For the CDR3, the DNA is TGTGCCAGCAGCTCACAGGCGGGACAGGGCTCAGATACGCAGTATTTT. Based on the CDR3 plus reference TRBV7-6 and TRBJ2-3, the full variable domain is GAGVSQSPRYKVTKRGQDVALRCDPISGHVSLYWYRQALGQGPEFLTYFNYEAQQDKSGLPNDRFSAERPEGSISTLTIQRTEQRDSAMYRCASSSQAGQGSDTQYFGPGTRLTVL.

This clonotype was observed a handful of times. The V gene is TRBV7-2, the J gene TRBJ2-7, with D perhaps TRBD2 (6 bases). The V gene's germline CDR1 is SGHTA and CDR2 FQGNSA. The CDR3 extends over 15 amino acids. Trimming took off 5 bases at V and 3 bases at J, with 17 bases between the two ends. This CDR3 reads CASSGPPGLSYEQYF. CDR3 DNA sequence: TGTGCCAGCAGCGGCCCCCCAGGACTAAGCTACGAGCAGTACTTC.

Many counts were recorded for this clonotype. The rearrangement uses TRBV20-1 and TRBJ1-2; tentative D call: TRBD1 (5 bases). This CDR3 is built from 13 residues. The V end lost 1 base, the J end lost 8 bases, and 14 bases lay between the germline ends. Germline V CDR1 and CDR2: DFQATT, SNEGSKA (reference sequence). The CDR3 region is CSARVSGSDGYTF. For the CDR3, the DNA is TGCAGTGCTAGAGTCTCAGGGTCCGACGGCTACACCTTC.

The CDR3 spells CSADDTTSGNTIYF. The CDR3 DNA reads TGCAGTGCTGATGATACGACCTCTGGAAACACCATATATTTT. This sequence joins TRBV20-1 and TRBJ1-3; no clear D gene. CDR1 DFQATT and CDR2 SNEGSKA come from the germline V gene (reference sequence). V lost 5 bases, J lost 0 bases, and 11 bases lay in between. The CDR3 totals 14 residues.

This clonotype was found many times. CDR3 sequence: CASSSISGTTRNTEAFF. The DNA of the CDR3 is TGCGCCAGCAGCAGCATATCCGGGACAACCCGAAACACTGAAGCTTTCTTT. The chain carries TRBV5-1 and TRBJ1-1, with D perhaps matching TRBD1 (6 bases). With 4 bases removed from V and 2 bases from J, the gap between germline ends came to 21 bases. Germline CDR1 is SGHRS and CDR2 is YFSETQ. This CDR3 spans 17 amino acids. Variable domain in full (rest from reference TRBV5-1 and TRBJ1-1): KAGVTQTPRYLIKTRGQQVTLSCSPISGHRSVSWYQQTPGQGLQFLFEYFSETQRNKGNFPGRFSGRQFSNSRSEMNVSTLELGDSALYLCASSSISGTTRNTEAFFGQGTRLTVV.

The chain is built from TRBV7-7 and TRBJ1-3; 7 positions match TRBD1. Germline assignment: CDR1 SSHAT and CDR2 FNYEAQ (reference sequence). Trimming took 4 bases from V and 1 from J; bases not matched to a gene: 4. The CDR3 loop spans 15 amino acids. In DNA form, the CDR3 reads TGTGCCAGCAGCTCCGGGACAGCTTCTGGAAACACCATATATTTT. Protein: CASSSGTASGNTIYF.

This clonotype was counted between two and nine times. The chain links TRBV6-5 to TRBJ1-2; TRBD1 aligns across 8 bases. The germline V gene has CDR1 MNHEY and CDR2 SVGAGI. This CDR3 comprises 13 residues. V lost 3 bases and J lost 4; bases outside the gene matches: 1. Here the CDR3 reads CASSYDRGYGYTF. DNA of the CDR3: TGTGCCAGCAGTTATGACAGGGGCTATGGCTACACCTTC.

The rearrangement joins TRBV15 to TRBJ1-6, with D hard to call. CDR1 and CDR2 (germline): LNHNV, YYDKDF (reference sequence). V was clipped by 0 bases and J by 9 bases, with 9 bases between them. The CDR3 has 14 amino acids. CDR3 sequence: CATSRDVDPSPLHF. The CDR3 nucleotides are TGTGCCACCAGCAGAGATGTAGATCCTTCACCCCTCCACTTT.

V is TRBV20-1 and J is TRBJ1-1; D call uncertain. The V end lost 0 bases, the J end lost 1 base, and 9 bases lay between the germline ends. This CDR3 contains 14 residues. Germline V gives CDR1 DFQATT, CDR2 SNEGSKA (reference sequence). CDR3 region: CSARDTGRNTEAFF. The CDR3 coding sequence is TGCAGTGCTAGAGATACGGGGAGGAACACTGAAGCTTTCTTT.

Relative to its sample, this clonotype is medium-sized (0.01 to 0.1%). The gene calls are TRBV4-3 and TRBJ2-7, with no clear D. This CDR3 has 13 residues. Germline V CDR1 and CDR2: LGHNA, YSLEER. Trimming shortened V by 9 bases and J by 2 bases, and 14 bases separated the two germline ends. CDR3 residues: CARGPLIPYEQYF. In nucleotides, the CDR3 is TGCGCCAGAGGACCGCTAATTCCCTACGAGCAGTACTTC.

This clonotype was detected many times. The chain combines TRBV27 with TRBJ1-2; D possibly corresponds to TRBD1 (5 bases). Germline CDR1 and CDR2: MNHEY and SMNVEV (reference sequence). V lost 11 bases, J lost 7 bases, and 17 bases lay in between. The CDR3 runs to 12 residues. DNA of the CDR3: TGTGCCTGTTGGGACCTATCGTTTGGCTACACCTTC. Amino acid sequence: CACWDLSFGYTF.

With respect to this clonotype: This may be a read error, as it is one base from a much larger clone. This rearrangement joins TRBV27 to TRBJ1-5, with D possibly matching TRBD1 (6 bases). Trimming removed 6 bases from V and 4 bases from J, with 13 bases in between. The CDR3 has 14 residues. Per the germline V gene, CDR1 is MNHEY and CDR2 is SMNVEV (reference sequence). The CDR3 spells CASSGQNENQPQHF. CDR3 coding DNA: TGTGCCAGCAGCGGACAGAATGAAAATCAGCCCCAGCATTTT.

At least ten counts were recorded for this clonotype. V and J are TRBV9 and TRBJ1-5, with a tentative D call TRBD1 (5 bases). The CDR3 contains 13 residues. Deletions cut 4 bases from V and 2 bases from J, with 7 bases between. Germline V gene lookup returns CDR1 SGDLS and CDR2 YYNGEE. CDR3 residues: CASSMTGNQPQHF. CDR3 DNA sequence: TGTGCCAGCAGCATGACAGGCAATCAGCCCCAGCATTTT.

The chain joins TRBV29-1 to TRBJ1-1; 11 nucleotides align to TRBD1. This CDR3 is 14 amino acids long. Trimming cost V 5 bases and J 1 base; bases outside gene matches: 3. In germline, CDR1 is SQVTM, CDR2 ANQGSEA. Here the CDR3 reads CSVSGTGGNTEAFF. As DNA, the CDR3 is TGCAGCGTTTCCGGGACAGGGGGGAACACTGAAGCTTTCTTT.

This clonotype was seen at least ten times. This chain connects TRBV7-8 to TRBJ2-3, with TRBD1 as a possible D gene (6 bases). With 7 bases removed from V and 2 bases from J, the gap between germline ends came to 16 bases. Per the germline V gene, CDR1 is SGHVS and CDR2 is FQNEAQ. The CDR3 consists of 15 residues. The CDR3 loop is CASTPQTGYTDTQYF. The DNA for the CDR3 is TGTGCCAGCACCCCTCAGACAGGATACACAGATACGCAGTATTTT.

The chain is built from TRBV19 and TRBJ2-1, with D possibly matching TRBD2 (6 bases). Trimming cost V 4 bases and J 10 bases, with 14 bases left between them. Germline V gives CDR1 LNHDA, CDR2 SQIVND (reference sequence). The CDR3 totals 13 residues. CDR3 residues: CASSRTTRIEQFF. The CDR3 coding sequence is TGTGCCAGTAGTAGGACTACCCGGATAGAGCAGTTCTTC.

This clonotype was seen more than once but under ten times. The chain is built from TRBV25-1 and TRBJ1-2, with 8 nucleotides matching TRBD1. Germline CDR1 is MGHDK and CDR2 is SYGVNS. V gave up 3 bases and J gave up 2 bases; unmatched junction bases: 2. The CDR3 consists of 14 residues. The CDR3 reads CASSDWTGNYGYTF. CDR3 DNA: TGTGCCAGCAGTGACTGGACAGGGAACTATGGCTACACCTTC.